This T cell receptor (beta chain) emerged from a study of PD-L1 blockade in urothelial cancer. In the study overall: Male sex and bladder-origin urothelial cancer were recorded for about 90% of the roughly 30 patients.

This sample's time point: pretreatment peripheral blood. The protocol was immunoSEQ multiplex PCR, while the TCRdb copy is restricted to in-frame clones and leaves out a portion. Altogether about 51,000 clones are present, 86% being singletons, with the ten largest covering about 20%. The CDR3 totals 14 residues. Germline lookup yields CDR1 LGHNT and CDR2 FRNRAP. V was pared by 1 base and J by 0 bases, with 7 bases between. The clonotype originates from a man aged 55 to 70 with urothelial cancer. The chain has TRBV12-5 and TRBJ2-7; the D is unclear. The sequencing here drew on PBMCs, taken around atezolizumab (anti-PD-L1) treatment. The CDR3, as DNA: TGTGCTAGTGGTTTGGACATTTTCTCCTACGAGCAGTACTTC. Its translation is CASGLDIFSYEQYF.